The 20 T cell receptor beta chains reported below all come from one sample, sequenced in a study of CD8 T cells in Susac syndrome. A quantity of about 0.45 to 1 ug RNA underwent reverse transcription using random hexamers. TCRdb passed the immunoSEQ multiplex PCR reads through MiXCR, listing each CDR3 protein once. This sample carries about 190,000 distinct CDR3 sequences, more than 85% of them seen once, and the ten largest clones take roughly 0.087%. Sequenced input: CD4+ T cells from PBMCs. All receptors derive from a human donor with Susac syndrome.

The V and J genes are TRBV20-1 and TRBJ1-5, with D possibly being TRBD1 (5 bases). Germline V gene sequence: CDR1 DFQATT, CDR2 SNEGSKA (reference sequence). The CDR3 runs to 13 residues. Trimming took off 2 bases at V and 8 bases at J, with 13 bases between the two ends. As DNA, the CDR3 is TGCAGTGCTAGACAGGGACTCTCGAAGCCCCAGCATTTT. It translates to CSARQGLSKPQHF.

The chain joins TRBV20-1 to TRBJ2-1, with D unresolved. The CDR3 consists of 15 residues. Trimming removed 3 bases at V and 8 bases at J, with 20 bases between. Germline loops: CDR1 DFQATT, CDR2 SNEGSKA (reference sequence). CDR3 residues: CSARGNRADADEQFF. CDR3 DNA: TGCAGTGCTAGGGGGAACAGAGCCGACGCCGATGAGCAGTTCTTC.

In DNA, the CDR3 is TGTGCCAGCAGTATCGAAGGCGAGTCCTATGGCTACACCTTC. Translation gives CASSIEGESYGYTF. The J gene is TRBJ1-2, the V gene TRBV2; no clear D gene. The CDR3 extends over 14 amino acids. Germline-derived CDR1 and CDR2 are SNHLY and FYNNEI. The ends were cut back, 5 bases at V and 4 bases at J, with 14 bases in the middle. Together with reference TRBV2 and TRBJ1-2, the CDR3 gives the full variable domain: EPEVTQTPSHQVTQMGQEVILRCVPISNHLYFYWYRQILGQKVEFLVSFYNNEISEKSEIFDDQFSVERPDGSNFTLKIRSTKLEDSAMYFCASSIEGESYGYTFGSGTRLTVV.

The J gene is TRBJ2-2, the V gene TRBV6-1, with D perhaps matching TRBD1 (6 bases). Germline loops: CDR1 MNHNS, CDR2 SASEGT. V was trimmed by 1 base and J by 4 bases, leaving 7 bases between them. This CDR3 has 14 amino acids. As DNA, the CDR3 is TGTGCCAGCAGTGAAGAAGGGGGCACCGGGGAGCTGTTTTTT. Amino acid sequence: CASSEEGGTGELFF.

This clonotype was picked up one time. J is TRBJ2-5 and V is TRBV18; perhaps TRBD2 as D (5 bases). The V end was cut by 2 bases, the J end by 4 bases, with 17 bases between. Germline V gene data show CDR1 as KGHSH and CDR2 as LQKENI. The CDR3 has 16 residues. CDR3 in DNA: TGTGCCAGCTCACCATCAGCCATGACTAAGGGAGAGACCCAGTACTTC. As protein: CASSPSAMTKGETQYF.

This clonotype was counted only a few times. This sequence joins TRBV18 and TRBJ2-1; D gene unclear. Germline CDR1 and CDR2: KGHSH and LQKENI. V was clipped by 1 base and J by 8 bases, with 3 bases between them. This CDR3 has 11 amino acids. CDR3 coding DNA: TGTGCCAGCTCACCACTGGATGAGCAGTTCTTC. Protein: CASSPLDEQFF.

The chain recombines TRBV11-2 with TRBJ2-7, with TRBD1 matching 7 bases. Per germline, CDR1 SGHAT and CDR2 FQNNGV. The ends lost 4 bases at V and 6 bases at J; junction bases unmatched: 15. The CDR3 sequence is 16 residues long. The CDR3 protein is CASSYSNPGQATEQYF. CDR3 in DNA: TGTGCCAGCAGCTACAGCAATCCCGGACAGGCCACCGAGCAGTACTTC.

The rearrangement uses TRBV28 and TRBJ2-7; D perhaps matches TRBD1 (6 bases). CDR1 and CDR2 (germline): MDHEN, SYDVKM. The V end was cut by 8 bases, the J end by 2 bases, with 19 bases between. The CDR3 sequence is 15 residues long. In DNA form, the CDR3 reads TGTGCCAGCTCCTCAGGGGCGGAAAAGACCTACGAGCAGTACTTC. It specifies CASSSGAEKTYEQYF.

The chain recombines TRBV20-1 with TRBJ2-3; D may be TRBD2 (5 bases). CDR3 length: 15 amino acids. Trimming pared 3 bases from V and 2 bases from J, leaving 15 bases between. Germline loops: CDR1 DFQATT, CDR2 SNEGSKA (reference sequence). CDR3 loop: CSASLSADSTDTQYF. The CDR3 nucleotides are TGCAGTGCTAGTTTAAGCGCGGACTCCACAGATACGCAGTATTTT.

The rearrangement links TRBV12-3 or TRBV12-4 to TRBJ2-5; 8 nucleotides match TRBD1. The CDR3 runs 15 residues. The V gene end was trimmed by 5 bases and the J gene end by 5 bases; junction bases not matched to a gene: 10. This CDR3 is CASSAEGQGFETQYF. DNA for the CDR3: TGTGCCAGCAGTGCCGAAGGACAGGGCTTCGAGACCCAGTACTTC.

The chain recombines TRBV28 with TRBJ2-3, with 10 bases that match TRBD2. V dropped 3 bases and J dropped 7; count of bases not matched to a gene: 7. Germline V gene lookup returns CDR1 MDHEN and CDR2 SYDVKM. CDR3 length: 15 residues. The CDR3, as DNA: TGTGCCAGCAGTTTGGAGCTAGCGGGAGTAAATACGCAGTATTTT. The encoded protein is CASSLELAGVNTQYF.

This rearrangement joins TRBV7-9 to TRBJ2-7, with 9 bases aligning to TRBD1. Per the germline V gene, CDR1 is SEHNR and CDR2 is FQNEAQ (reference sequence). The CDR3 consists of 16 residues. V trimming: 0 bases; J trimming: 5 bases; junction bases outside the gene matches: 8. CDR3 sequence reads: CASSLARGQGTHEQYF. The DNA of the CDR3 is TGTGCCAGCAGCTTAGCGAGGGGACAGGGTACACACGAGCAGTACTTC.

The V call is TRBV12-2, the J call TRBJ2-7; TRBD1, the table's D call, lacks a check against the DNA. TRBV12-2 is labeled a pseudogene. The CDR3 totals 13 residues. The CDR3 loop is CASRLAKGLEQYF. The CDR3 DNA sequence: TGTGCAAGTCGCTTAGCCAAGGGGCTCGAGCAGTACTTC.

This sequence joins TRBV12-3 or TRBV12-4 and TRBJ1-1, with D tentatively TRBD1 (5 bases). This CDR3 comprises 13 residues. The V gene lost 5 bases and the J gene lost 0 bases, with 7 bases spanning the gap. The CDR3 protein is CASSTRVNTEAFF. The CDR3 DNA is TGTGCCAGCAGTACCAGGGTGAACACTGAAGCTTTCTTT.

This chain uses TRBV6-6 with TRBJ1-4, with a weak D call TRBD1 (6 bases). Germline V lookup: CDR1 MNHNY, CDR2 SVGAGI (reference sequence). The CDR3 is made up of 14 amino acids. Trimming pared 7 bases from V and 10 bases from J, leaving 19 bases between. The CDR3 region has the DNA TGTGCCAGCAAGAGAGGGGGAGAGAGTGGAAAACTGTTTTTT. Encoded protein: CASKRGGESGKLFF.

The rearrangement joins TRBV7-9 to TRBJ1-6, with a tentative D call TRBD1 (6 bases). CDR3 length: 14 residues. The V end lost 3 bases, the J end lost 5 bases, and 8 bases lay between the germline ends. Germline V gene sequence: CDR1 SEHNR, CDR2 FQNEAQ (reference sequence). The CDR3 is CASSLPGDNSPLHF. In DNA, the CDR3 is TGTGCCAGCAGCTTGCCAGGGGATAATTCACCCCTCCACTTT.

V and J are TRBV3-1 and TRBJ1-5; 7 bases align to TRBD1. From germline, CDR1 is LGHDT and CDR2 YNNKEL (reference sequence). With 5 bases clipped from V and 7 bases from J, the junction kept 5 bases outside the gene matches. This CDR3 spans 13 amino acids. CDR3 sequence (DNA): TGTGCCAGCAGCGCGGGACAGTTACAGCCCCAGCATTTT. This sequence encodes CASSAGQLQPQHF.

The genes are TRBV10-3 and TRBJ2-1, with D possibly being TRBD1 (5 bases). Germline V lookup: CDR1 ENHRY, CDR2 SYGVKD. The CDR3 is 16 amino acids. Trimming removed 3 bases at V and 7 bases at J, with 19 bases between. In DNA form, the CDR3 reads TGTGCCATCAGTGACCTAGGGGCTAGTACGAAAAATGAGCAGTTCTTC. Protein sequence: CAISDLGASTKNEQFF.

The rearrangement uses TRBV6-1 and TRBJ1-2; 8 bases map to TRBD1. CDR3 length equals 13 residues. V shed 8 bases and J 4 bases; nucleotides not matched to a gene: 6. The V gene's germline CDR1 is MNHNS and CDR2 SASEGT. The CDR3 sequence is CASRRQGAYGYTF. As DNA, the CDR3 is TGTGCCAGCCGTCGCCAGGGGGCCTATGGCTACACCTTC.

V and J are TRBV30 and TRBJ1-1, with D perhaps matching TRBD1 (5 bases). CDR3 size: 14 residues. V lost 4 bases and J lost 1, with 13 bases in between. Germline V gene lookup returns CDR1 GTSNPN and CDR2 SVGIG (reference sequence). For the CDR3, the DNA is TGTGCCTGGACTCTGGGGCAGCCGAACACTGAAGCTTTCTTT. Translated, it gives CAWTLGQPNTEAFF.